This TCR beta chain originates from a study of identical twins. The study, taken as a whole, reports: With abundant cord blood beta clonotypes, insertions were fewer; memory repertoires showed no such pattern. Sharing of beta out-of-frame sequences by twins showed a weaker excess. Twin-shared out-of-frame alpha sequences showed excess low generation probability. The presence of invariant MAIT and iNKT cells could partly confound analyses of zero-insertion sequences.

Comment on this clonotype: Its antigen is undetermined.

Each CDR3 protein is one row after TCRdb ran MiXCR on the 5' RACE reads. The sample has 450,000 or so distinct CDR3 sequences; approximately 15% are singletons. With V trimmed by 5 bases and J by 3 bases, 9 bases remained unmatched. This CDR3 has 17 amino acids. Germline CDR1 MNHNS, CDR2 SASEGT. The same sample was also studied in work on yellow fever vaccine responses in identical twins.

The sequence was collected from a woman in her late teens or twenties in good health. The rearrangement uses TRBV6-1 and TRBJ2-1; TRBD2 agrees at 11 bases. The specimen sequenced was CD4+ T cells sorted from blood. As DNA, the CDR3 is TGTGCCAGCAGTCCTCCGGGACTAGCGGATTTCTACAATGAGCAGTTCTTC. The encoded protein is CASSPPGLADFYNEQFF.